The 20 T cell receptor beta chains below come from one sample, sequenced in a study of blood T cell repertoires in COVID-19. Sequencing used immunoSEQ multiplex PCR; TCRdb keeps in-frame clones, though not all of them. The sample carries thousands of clones, over 70% recorded once. Specimen: peripheral blood. Source of these receptors: a human donor in a cohort sampled during active COVID-19.

In this sample, this clone turned up a few times. This chain connects TRBV10-3 to TRBJ1-5; D is unclear. Trimming pared 8 bases from V and 3 bases from J, leaving 11 bases between. The germline V gene has CDR1 ENHRY and CDR2 SYGVKD. There are 13 residues in the CDR3. The CDR3 DNA sequence: TGTGCCATCGCCCCAGGTTACAATCAGCCCCAGCATTTT. Its translation: CAIAPGYNQPQHF.

This clone was detected only once. V and J are TRBV2 and TRBJ2-1; tentatively, D is TRBD2 (6 bases). The CDR3 runs 15 residues. Trimming took off 3 bases at V and 1 base at J, with 10 bases between the two ends. Germline assignment: CDR1 SNHLY and CDR2 FYNNEI. The CDR3 region is CASSDEGRSYNEQFF. In nucleotides, the CDR3 is TGTGCCAGCAGTGATGAGGGGAGGTCCTACAATGAGCAGTTCTTC.

The gene calls are TRBV9 and TRBJ1-2; D might be TRBD1 (6 bases). Germline-derived CDR1 and CDR2 are SGDLS and YYNGEE. The CDR3 totals 15 residues. Trimming stripped 0 bases from V and 5 bases from J, with 14 bases between. The CDR3 loop is CASSVDRGAIYGYTF. The DNA of the CDR3 is TGTGCCAGCAGCGTAGACCGGGGGGCGATATATGGCTACACCTTC.

This rearrangement joins TRBV27 to TRBJ2-7; no clear D. The CDR3 covers 14 residues. Germline CDR1 MNHEY, CDR2 SMNVEV (reference sequence). The V end lost 5 bases, the J end lost 3 bases, and 14 bases lay between the germline ends. The CDR3 sequence: CASSPLGEDYEQYF. In DNA, the CDR3 is TGTGCCAGCAGTCCCCTTGGAGAGGACTACGAGCAGTACTTC.

The chain couples TRBV24-1 to TRBJ2-7; D might be TRBD2 (5 bases). V dropped 1 base and J dropped 6 bases, with 9 bases sitting between them. This CDR3 comprises 13 residues. Germline V gene data show CDR1 as KGHDR and CDR2 as SFDVKD. The CDR3 DNA follows: TGTGCCACCAGTGATTTATCGGGGAGCGAGCAGTACTTC. Encoded protein: CATSDLSGSEQYF.

The chain uses TRBV6-1 and TRBJ1-1, with D possibly matching TRBD1 (5 bases). CDR1 and CDR2 (germline): MNHNS, SASEGT. This CDR3 contains 16 residues. The V gene lost 2 bases and the J gene lost 0 bases, with 13 bases spanning the gap. The CDR3 DNA is TGTGCCAGCAGTGAATGGGGCAGGCGCCTGAACACTGAAGCTTTCTTT. It is translated as CASSEWGRRLNTEAFF.

The gene calls are TRBV10-3 and TRBJ1-2, with 12 bases that match TRBD1. The germline CDR1 and CDR2 sequences are ENHRY and SYGVKD. Germline trimming cut 8 bases from V and 2 bases from J; bases unmatched to any gene: 3. The CDR3 consists of 14 residues. CDR3 DNA: TGTGCCATCGGGGGACAGGGGGCGAACTATGGCTACACCTTC. Translating gives CAIGGQGANYGYTF.

This chain connects TRBV9 to TRBJ2-1; tentative D call: TRBD2 (6 bases). The CDR3 has 15 residues. Germline V gene sequence: CDR1 SGDLS, CDR2 YYNGEE. V was pared by 0 bases and J by 6 bases, with 13 bases between. CDR3 loop: CASSVGLGLGNEQFF. The CDR3 DNA reads as TGTGCCAGCAGCGTAGGACTAGGACTCGGCAATGAGCAGTTCTTC.

The chain combines TRBV19 with TRBJ1-4, with TRBD1 matching 9 bases. V lost 5 bases and J lost 14; bases outside the gene matches: 18. This CDR3 has 16 residues. Germline V gene sequence: CDR1 LNHDA, CDR2 SQIVND (reference sequence). The CDR3 nucleotides are TGTGCCAGTAGTGAACTGTTGGGACAGGGTTTTGGGCTTCTGTTTTTT. It codes for CASSELLGQGFGLLFF. Drawing the rest from reference TRBV19 and TRBJ1-4, the complete variable domain is DGGITQSPKYLFRKEGQNVTLSCEQNLNHDAMYWYRQDPGQGLRLIYYSQIVNDFQKGDIAEGYSVSREKKESFPLTVTSAQKNPTAFYLCASSELLGQGFGLLFFGSGTQLSVL.

The V and J genes are TRBV4-2 and TRBJ2-1; TRBD2 aligns across 8 bases. After removal of 4 bases from V and 8 bases from J, the junction contained 13 bases not matched to a gene. This CDR3 has 16 amino acids. CDR1 and CDR2 from the germline V gene are LGHNA and YNFKEQ. CDR3: CASSPEGLGSQDEQFF. The CDR3 DNA is TGTGCCAGCAGCCCGGAGGGACTAGGGTCTCAGGATGAGCAGTTCTTC.

The rearrangement uses TRBV28 and TRBJ2-7; 10 nucleotides align to TRBD2. Per the germline V gene, CDR1 is MDHEN and CDR2 is SYDVKM. The length of the CDR3 is 15 residues. After removal of 6 bases from V and 0 bases from J, the junction contained 5 bases not matched to a gene. CDR3 DNA: TGTGCCAGCAGACTCGGACTAGCGGACTCCTACGAGCAGTACTTC. This gives the protein CASRLGLADSYEQYF.

The chain has TRBV3-1 (or the pseudogene TRBV3-2) and TRBJ1-1; D gene unclear. Germline V gene sequence: CDR1 LGHDT, CDR2 YNNKEL (reference sequence). Trimming took 3 bases from V and 5 from J, leaving 13 bases between them. The CDR3 totals 14 residues. The CDR3 loop is CASSHDGLSTEAFF. The CDR3 nucleotides read TGTGCCAGCAGCCACGACGGGTTATCGACTGAAGCTTTCTTT.

The chain is built from TRBV5-1 and TRBJ2-2; no clear D. Germline CDR1 is SGHRS and CDR2 is YFSETQ. This CDR3 comprises 16 residues. Trimming removed 2 bases at V and 9 bases at J, with 20 bases between. CDR3 DNA: TGCGCCAGCAGCTTCCTAGATGGAAGCTCGAATTGGGAGCTGTTTTTT. Protein sequence: CASSFLDGSSNWELFF. Full variable domain (rest looked up from reference TRBV5-1 and TRBJ2-2): KAGVTQTPRYLIKTRGQQVTLSCSPISGHRSVSWYQQTPGQGLQFLFEYFSETQRNKGNFPGRFSGRQFSNSRSEMNVSTLELGDSALYLCASSFLDGSSNWELFFGEGSRLTVL.

The V and J genes are TRBV2 and TRBJ2-2; 8 bases align to TRBD2. Losses at the gene ends were 7 bases for V and 5 bases for J; bases not matched to a gene: 6. The CDR3 is 14 residues long. Germline CDR1 and CDR2: SNHLY and FYNNEI. Here the CDR3 DNA reads TGTGCCAGCACCCTAACGGGGGGGACCGGGGAGCTGTTTTTT. This sequence encodes CASTLTGGTGELFF.

The chain couples TRBV6-5 to TRBJ2-1; weak D call: TRBD2 (7 bases). V shed 1 base and J shed 9 bases, with 13 bases lying between them. Germline V CDR1 and CDR2: MNHEY, SVGAGI. The CDR3 loop spans 14 amino acids. The CDR3: CASSYYREGGEQFF. In DNA, the CDR3 is TGTGCCAGCAGTTACTACAGGGAGGGGGGTGAGCAGTTCTTC.

This rearrangement joins TRBV6-1 to TRBJ2-3, with 10 bases identical to TRBD2. The CDR3 is 18 amino acids. Germline trimming cut 4 bases from V and 2 bases from J; bases unmatched to any gene: 12. The germline V gene has CDR1 MNHNS and CDR2 SASEGT. CDR3 sequence reads: CASSATSILAGATDTQYF. As DNA, the CDR3 is TGTGCCAGCAGTGCGACCTCTATCCTAGCGGGAGCCACAGATACGCAGTATTTT.

The chain combines TRBV19 with TRBJ1-3, with 7 nucleotides matching TRBD1. J was trimmed by 4 bases and V by 5 bases; bases with no gene match: 5. CDR1 and CDR2 (germline): LNHDA, SQIVND (reference sequence). This CDR3 has 14 residues. CDR3 region: CASSRGTEGNTIYF. The CDR3 DNA follows: TGTGCCAGTAGTCGCGGGACAGAAGGAAACACCATATATTTT.

The chain couples TRBV27 to TRBJ2-1; TRBD2 matches at 7 bases. After removal of 4 bases from V and 5 bases from J, the junction contained 14 bases not matched to a gene. The CDR3 spans 17 residues. Germline CDR1 reads MNHEY; CDR2 reads SMNVEV (reference sequence). The CDR3 DNA reads TGTGCCAGCAGTTCATACTTGGGGGGGTGGAGGGACAATGAGCAGTTCTTC. Protein: CASSSYLGGWRDNEQFF.

The CDR3 coding sequence is TGCGCCAGCAGCTCACCTCCCTTGACTAGCGGTCGCACAGATACGCAGTATTTT. This gives the protein CASSSPPLTSGRTDTQYF. The rearrangement links TRBV5-1 to TRBJ2-3; 9 nucleotides line up with TRBD2. The CDR3 covers 18 residues. Germline CDR1 is SGHRS and CDR2 is YFSETQ. The V gene end was trimmed by 3 bases and the J gene end by 1 base; junction bases not matched to a gene: 12.

Within the sample, this clone is medium-sized (0.01 to 0.1%). The chain uses TRBV5-6 and TRBJ2-3; TRBD1 aligns across 9 bases. J gave up 3 bases and V 0 bases, and 8 bases lay outside the gene matches. Germline V gene sequence: CDR1 SGHDT, CDR2 YYEEEE. This CDR3 has 17 residues. The CDR3 bases are TGTGCCAGCAGCTTGGGGGACAGGGAAACGGATACAGATACGCAGTATTTT. This sequence encodes CASSLGDRETDTDTQYF.